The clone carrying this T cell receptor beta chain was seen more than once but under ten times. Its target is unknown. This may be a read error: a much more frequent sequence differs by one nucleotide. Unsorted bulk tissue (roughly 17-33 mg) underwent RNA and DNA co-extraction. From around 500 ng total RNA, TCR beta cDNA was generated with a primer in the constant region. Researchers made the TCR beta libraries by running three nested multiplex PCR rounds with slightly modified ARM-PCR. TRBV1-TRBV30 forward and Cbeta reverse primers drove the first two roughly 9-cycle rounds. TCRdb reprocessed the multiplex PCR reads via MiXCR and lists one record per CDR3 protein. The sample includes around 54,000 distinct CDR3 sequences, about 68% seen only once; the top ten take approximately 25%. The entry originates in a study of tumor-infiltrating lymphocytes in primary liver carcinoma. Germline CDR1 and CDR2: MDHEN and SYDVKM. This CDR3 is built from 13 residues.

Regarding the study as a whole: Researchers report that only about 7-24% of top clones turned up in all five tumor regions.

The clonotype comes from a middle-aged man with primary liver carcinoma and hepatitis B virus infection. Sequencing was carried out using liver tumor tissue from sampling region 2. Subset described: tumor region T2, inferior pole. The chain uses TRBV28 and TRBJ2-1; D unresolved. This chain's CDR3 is CANSFRLYNEQFF. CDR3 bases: TGTGCCAACAGTTTCCGCTTATACAATGAGCAGTTCTTC.